What follows is one TCR beta chain and its context. The data are from a study of technical replicates of blood from several donors. The repertoire was sequenced with immunoSEQ multiplex PCR; TCRdb's copy has only in-frame clones and lacks some. The sample records approximately 70,000 clones, approximately 90% being singletons. Per the germline V gene, CDR1 is SGHDT and CDR2 is YYEEEE. Trimming left V 4 bases short and J 4 bases short, with 17 bases between. The CDR3 loop spans 15 amino acids. This clonotype originated in a human donor in good health. Some clones in this sample may be carry-over from other donors' samples. Sequenced material: PBMCs. This chain links TRBV5-6 with TRBJ2-5; D gene unclear. The CDR3 nucleotides read TGTGCCAGCAGCGAGGTCGCTTCGCGGCGAGAGACCCAGTACTTC. It translates to CASSEVASRRETQYF.